One and the same sample provided the 8 T cell receptor beta chains below, sequenced in a study of monozygotic twins with cystic fibrosis. Repertoires were generated with immunoSEQ multiplex PCR, while TCRdb's copy carries only in-frame clones and drops some. Of around 15,000 clones in the sample, roughly nine tenths were seen once. The material sequenced was blood. These receptors were collected from a boy younger than 18 with cystic fibrosis.

The chain recombines TRBV5-4 with TRBJ2-1, with D perhaps TRBD2 (6 bases). The V gene's germline CDR1 is SGHNT and CDR2 YYREEE (reference sequence). This CDR3 has 16 residues. V was shortened by 0 bases and J by 5 bases, with 15 bases between the two germline ends. The CDR3 region is CASSLVPPGEDNEQFF. DNA of the CDR3: TGTGCCAGCAGCTTGGTCCCTCCGGGAGAGGACAATGAGCAGTTCTTC.

The chain employs TRBV20-1 and TRBJ2-3, with D possibly TRBD2 on 5 matching bases. From germline, CDR1 is DFQATT and CDR2 SNEGSKA (reference sequence). V was cut by 6 bases and J by 9 bases, with 13 bases left in between. CDR3 length: 11 residues. CDR3 residues: CSALPRETQYF. The DNA for the CDR3 is TGCAGTGCCCTTCCTAGGGAGACGCAGTATTTT.

The genes are TRBV27 and TRBJ2-3, with 11 bases aligning to TRBD2. V lost 8 bases, J lost 2 bases, and 9 bases stayed unmatched. The CDR3 totals 16 residues. Germline CDR1 MNHEY, CDR2 SMNVEV (reference sequence). CDR3 in amino acids: CASATGTSGITDTQYF. CDR3 in DNA: TGTGCCAGCGCGACCGGGACTAGCGGAATCACAGATACGCAGTATTTT.

V usage is TRBV28 and J usage is TRBJ2-7; D possibly matches TRBD1 or TRBD2 (6 bases each). Trimming pared 5 bases from V and 6 bases from J, leaving 20 bases between. Germline CDR1 is MDHEN and CDR2 is SYDVKM. There are 15 residues in the CDR3. CDR3 nucleotides: TGTGCCAGCAGTGGGGGGCGAGGGCCTATATCCGAGCAGTACTTC. Protein: CASSGGRGPISEQYF. Complete variable domain (other parts from reference TRBV28 and TRBJ2-7): DVKVTQSSRYLVKRTGEKVFLECVQDMDHENMFWYRQDPGLGLRLIYFSYDVKMKEKGDIPEGYSVSREKKERFSLILESASTNQTSMYLCASSGGRGPISEQYFGPGTRLTVT.

The rearrangement uses TRBV6-5 and TRBJ2-1; 9 nucleotides match TRBD2. CDR3 length equals 16 residues. Trimming cost V 4 bases and J 3 bases; bases outside gene matches: 7. CDR1 is MNHEY, CDR2 SVGAGI, per germline. CDR3 residues: CASSSIAGAGYNEQFF. The CDR3 DNA reads as TGTGCCAGCAGTTCAATAGCGGGGGCTGGCTACAATGAGCAGTTCTTC.

This clone was seen only a few times. The J gene is TRBJ1-1, the V gene TRBV30; D not resolved. Germline assignment: CDR1 GTSNPN and CDR2 SVGIG (reference sequence). This CDR3 has 12 residues. V dropped 0 bases and J dropped 7 bases, with 9 bases sitting between them. Written as DNA, the CDR3 is TGTGCCTGGAGTGTATCGCTCATTGAAGCTTTCTTT. Translated: CAWSVSLIEAFF.

V is TRBV2 and J is TRBJ2-1, with D possibly TRBD1 on 5 matching bases. The V end was cut by 6 bases, the J end by 1 base, with 13 bases between. Germline CDR1 and CDR2: SNHLY and FYNNEI. This CDR3 has 15 amino acids. The CDR3 loop is CASSPDRVSYNEQFF. CDR3 bases: TGTGCCAGCAGCCCTGACAGAGTTTCCTACAATGAGCAGTTCTTC.

This chain connects TRBV30 to TRBJ2-2; TRBD1 might be the D (6 bases). Trimming cost V 1 base and J 5 bases, with 14 bases left between them. The CDR3 has 15 amino acids. Germline CDR1 is GTSNPN and CDR2 is SVGIG (reference sequence). The CDR3 DNA reads as TGTGCCTGGAGTGGGTGGACAGCGGAAACCGGGGAGCTGTTTTTT. Its translation is CAWSGWTAETGELFF.